This TCR beta chain was identified during a study of blood T cell repertoires in COVID-19. The wider study: Sites across the United States, Italy and Spain contributed samples from acute and convalescent COVID-19.

Measured with immunoSEQ multiplex PCR; TCRdb has only the in-frame clones, and not every one. This sample has about 83,000 clones, with around 84% found just once. V was clipped by 6 bases and J by 5 bases; unmatched bases: 15. This CDR3 has 19 amino acids. In germline, CDR1 is LNHDA, CDR2 SQIVND (reference sequence). The chain uses TRBV19 and TRBJ2-1; TRBD2 agrees at 14 bases. The receptor comes from a woman aged 80 or over in a cohort sampled during active or convalescent COVID-19. The material sequenced was peripheral blood. The CDR3 reads CASSTTIPGLAGVNNEQFF. The CDR3 DNA follows: TGTGCCAGTAGCACTACTATCCCGGGACTAGCGGGAGTTAACAATGAGCAGTTCTTC.